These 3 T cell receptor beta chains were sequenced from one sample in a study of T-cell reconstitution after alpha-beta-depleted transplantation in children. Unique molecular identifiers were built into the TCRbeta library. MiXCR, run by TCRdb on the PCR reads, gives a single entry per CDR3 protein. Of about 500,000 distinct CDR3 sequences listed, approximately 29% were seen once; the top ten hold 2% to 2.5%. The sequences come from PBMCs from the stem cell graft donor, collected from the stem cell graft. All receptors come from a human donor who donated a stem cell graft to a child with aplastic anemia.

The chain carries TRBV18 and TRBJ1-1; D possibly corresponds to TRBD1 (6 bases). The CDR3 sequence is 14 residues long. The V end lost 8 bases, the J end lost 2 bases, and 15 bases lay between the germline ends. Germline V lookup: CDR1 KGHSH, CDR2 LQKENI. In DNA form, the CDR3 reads TGTGCCAGCGGACCGACAGGCGTAAACACTGAAGCTTTCTTT. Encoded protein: CASGPTGVNTEAFF.

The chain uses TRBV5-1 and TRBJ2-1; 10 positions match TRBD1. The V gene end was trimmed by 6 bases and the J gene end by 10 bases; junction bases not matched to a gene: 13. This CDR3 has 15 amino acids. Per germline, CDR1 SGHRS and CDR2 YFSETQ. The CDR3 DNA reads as TGCGCCAGCAACCTGAGGGGACAGGGGCCCTCGGAGCAGTTCTTC. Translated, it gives CASNLRGQGPSEQFF.

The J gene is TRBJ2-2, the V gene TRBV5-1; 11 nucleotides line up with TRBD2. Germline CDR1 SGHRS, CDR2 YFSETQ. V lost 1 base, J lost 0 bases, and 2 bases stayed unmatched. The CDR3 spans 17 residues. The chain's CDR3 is CASSLIAGGPNTGELFF. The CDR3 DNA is TGCGCCAGCAGCTTGATAGCGGGAGGGCCGAACACCGGGGAGCTGTTTTTT.